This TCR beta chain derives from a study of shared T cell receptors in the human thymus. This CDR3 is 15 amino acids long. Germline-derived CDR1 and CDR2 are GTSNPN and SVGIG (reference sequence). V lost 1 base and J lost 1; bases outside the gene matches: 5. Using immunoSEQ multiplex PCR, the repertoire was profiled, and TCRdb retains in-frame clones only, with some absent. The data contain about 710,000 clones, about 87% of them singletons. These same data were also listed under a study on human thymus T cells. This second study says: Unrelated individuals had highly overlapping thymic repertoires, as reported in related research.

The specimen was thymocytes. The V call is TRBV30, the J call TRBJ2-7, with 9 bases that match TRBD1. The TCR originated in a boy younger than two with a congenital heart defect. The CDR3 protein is CAWSDPGTGSYEQYF. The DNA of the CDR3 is TGTGCCTGGAGTGATCCCGGGACAGGGTCCTACGAGCAGTACTTC.